The entry below describes one T cell receptor (beta chain). This entry comes from a study of blood T cell repertoires in COVID-19. Across the whole study: Nucleic acid was either cDNA or gDNA, and it came from T cells, B-cell-depleted T cells, or PBMCs.

Enrolled through a virtual design, the participants were between roughly 18 and 90 years of age and came from roughly 22 US areas. Participants' reported clinical history set cohort assignment. V shed 2 bases and J shed 4 bases, with 15 bases lying between them. CDR1 is SGDLS, CDR2 YYNGEE, per germline. The CDR3 consists of 15 residues. Original handling: From reference gene primer amplification, estimates of nucleated cell counts were derived. TCRdb's table, derived via immunoSEQ multiplex PCR, lists solely in-frame clones and lacks some. V and J calls and clone size are copied from that table; D and trimming were computed from the DNA. The sample holds about 270,000 clones, approximately 90% seen once.

The clonotype originates from a woman in her twenties or thirties with acute COVID-19. Material: PBMCs or T cells enriched from blood (not recorded which). The V call is TRBV9, the J call TRBJ1-2; D is uncertain. Here the CDR3 DNA reads TGTGCCAGCAGCGTTACCACCGGTACTGGCTATGGCTACACCTTC. It yields the protein CASSVTTGTGYGYTF. Based on the CDR3 plus reference TRBV9 and TRBJ1-2, the full variable domain is DSGVTQTPKHLITATGQRVTLRCSPRSGDLSVYWYQQSLDQGLQFLIQYYNGEERAKGNILERFSAQQFPDLHSELNLSSLELGDSALYFCASSVTTGTGYGYTFGSGTRLTVV.